This is a list of T cell receptor beta chains from one sample in a study of control samples from healthy donors and cancer patients. Sequencing was performed with immunoSEQ multiplex PCR; in TCRdb, only in-frame clones are kept and a portion is missing. The sample contains about 69,000 clones, roughly 80% of which appear only once. What was sequenced was PBMCs. The origin of the receptors is a woman in her 50s with lung cancer. CDR3s include the opening cysteine and the closing phenylalanine or tryptophan. A D gene is named only where the DNA matches it firmly. Size is omitted from some rows. Given values are once, few, many or a class for expanded clones.

D	V	size	length	J	DNA	CDR3
TRBD1	TRBV6-6	-	14	TRBJ2-7	TGTGCCAGCAGTCACCCGGGACAGTCCTACGAGCAGTACTTC	CASSHPGQSYEQYF
-	TRBV2	-	12	TRBJ2-5	TGTGCCAGCAGACGGACTCAAGAGACCCAGTACTTC	CASRRTQETQYF
TRBD2	TRBV7-9	-	13	TRBJ2-5	TGTGCCAGCAACAAAGCGGGGGGAGAGACCCAGTACTTC	CASNKAGGETQYF
-	TRBV24-1	once	11	TRBJ2-1	TGTGCCACCAGATGGAGAAATGAGCAGTTCTTC	CATRWRNEQFF
TRBD1	TRBV5-1	once	14	TRBJ1-5	TGCGCCAGCAGCTTAGGGACAGGTGGGGAGCCCCAGCATTTT	CASSLGTGGEPQHF
-	TRBV7-2	few	13	TRBJ1-1	TGTGCCAGCAGCTTAGGGAGAAACACTGAAGCTTTCTTT	CASSLGRNTEAFF
-	TRBV7-2	few	16	TRBJ2-2	TGTGCCAGCAGCTTAGCCCCCCCAGCCGTCACCGGGGAGCTGTTTTTT	CASSLAPPAVTGELFF
-	TRBV2	-	13	TRBJ1-2	TGTGCCATACCCTCCCGGGGTGACTATGGCTACACCTTC	CAIPSRGDYGYTF
-	TRBV27	-	15	TRBJ2-3	TGTGCCAGCAGTCGGTTAGGGGAAGAAACAGATACGCAGTATTTT	CASSRLGEETDTQYF
-	TRBV6-6	-	15	TRBJ1-2	TGTGCCAGCAGTTACTCAACCAGGGAGGGAAATGGCTACACCTTC	CASSYSTREGNGYTF
-	TRBV5-1	-	15	TRBJ1-5	TGCGCCAGCAGAAGCACAACAGGGCCCAATCAGCCCCAGCATTTT	CASRSTTGPNQPQHF
-	TRBV29-1	-	13	TRBJ1-1	TGCAGCGTTGAGTGGTCGGGGGGGCTTTACTACGATTTT	CSVEWSGGLYYDF
-	TRBV4-1	-	15	TRBJ1-1	TGCGCCAGCAGATCCCTCGGGGAGGGATCCATGAGAGCTTTCTTT	CASRSLGEGSMRAFF
-	TRBV7-2	-	12	TRBJ1-5	TGTGCCAGCAGCGCGCAGGGACAGCCCCAGCATTTT	CASSAQGQPQHF
-	TRBV7-9	-	16	TRBJ2-6	TGTGCCAGCAGCCCTCCGACCGGCTCTGGGGCCAACGTCCTGACTTTC	CASSPPTGSGANVLTF
-	TRBV11-3	-	16	TRBJ2-2	TGTGCCAGCAGCTTCGAGAATGGAGCGAACACCGGGGAGCTGTTTTTT	CASSFENGANTGELFF
-	TRBV14	few	13	TRBJ1-2	TGTGCCAGCAGCCAGGGCCTGGGCTATGGCTACACCTTC	CASSQGLGYGYTF
-	TRBV7-6	-	17	TRBJ2-1	TGTGCCAGCAGCTTAGGACTGACAGGCAGCTCCTACAATGAGCAGTTCTTC	CASSLGLTGSSYNEQFF
-	TRBV7-8	-	17	TRBJ1-5	TGTGCCAGCAGCCGAGCCGGGGCCCGAGGGAGCAATCAGCCCCAGCATTTT	CASSRAGARGSNQPQHF
-	TRBV5-1	-	15	TRBJ2-7	TGCGCCAGCAGCCGGACTCCACAAGACACCTACGAGCAGTACTTC	CASSRTPQDTYEQYF
-	TRBV9	-	14	TRBJ1-6	TGTGCCAGCAGCGTGCAAGGGGCGAATTCACCCCTCCACTTT	CASSVQGANSPLHF
TRBD1	TRBV28	medium-sized	15	TRBJ1-1	TGTGCCAGCCGGAAAGGGACAGACCAGGGGACTGAAGCTTTCTTT	CASRKGTDQGTEAFF
-	TRBV5-6	once	17	TRBJ1-5	TGTGCCAGCAGCTTGGATGGCAGAGTACCGAGCAATCAGCCCCAGCATTTT	CASSLDGRVPSNQPQHF
-	TRBV7-9	once	14	TRBJ1-3	TGTGCCAGCAGCCCCGTACGGCAGGGAAACACCATATATTTT	CASSPVRQGNTIYF
-	TRBV12-5	-	18	TRBJ2-7	TGTGCTAGTGGTTTGGTAATCGGTGGGCCTGAGGAGTGGTACGAGCAGTACTTC	CASGLVIGGPEEWYEQYF
TRBD1	TRBV19	-	15	TRBJ2-3	TGTGCCAGTAGTATCGGACAGGGGTGGGCAGATACGCAGTATTTT	CASSIGQGWADTQYF
-	TRBV7-9	once	13	TRBJ1-2	TGTGCCAGCTCCACTATGGGTACCTATGGCTACACCTTC	CASSTMGTYGYTF